This is a list of T cell receptor beta chains from one sample in a study of blood T cell repertoires in COVID-19. The repertoire was sequenced with immunoSEQ multiplex PCR; TCRdb's copy has only in-frame clones and lacks some. The sample has approximately 490,000 clones; around 85% are singletons. Sequencing was performed on PBMCs or T cells enriched from blood (not recorded which). These receptors came from a woman aged 55 to 70 who had recovered from COVID-19. Both conserved end residues are part of each CDR3. D genes are given only for firm matches. The listing skips clone size in some rows; elsewhere it reads once, few, many or a size class.

cdr3_aa: CASSVIGGQGTEAFF
cdr3_nt: TGTGCCAGCAGCGTTATCGGGGGGCAGGGAACTGAAGCTTTCTTT
d_call: .
j_call: TRBJ1-1
v_call: TRBV2
clone_size: .

cdr3_aa: CASSLEKTRWETQYF
cdr3_nt: TGTGCCAGCAGCTTAGAAAAGACTAGGTGGGAGACCCAGTACTTC
d_call: .
j_call: TRBJ2-5
v_call: TRBV11-2
clone_size: .

cdr3_aa: CALRLAGGKTQYF
cdr3_nt: TGTGCCCTCCGGCTAGCGGGGGGGAAGACCCAGTACTTC
d_call: TRBD2
j_call: TRBJ2-5
v_call: TRBV30
clone_size: .

cdr3_aa: CASSQVPLAGQITGYIQYF
cdr3_nt: TGTGCCAGCAGCCAGGTACCCTTAGCGGGTCAAATCACAGGGTACATTCAGTACTTC
d_call: .
j_call: TRBJ2-4
v_call: TRBV3-1/TRBV3-2
clone_size: .

cdr3_aa: CASSQDRLAGWNEQFF
cdr3_nt: TGCGCCAGCAGCCAAGATCGACTAGCGGGGTGGAATGAGCAGTTCTTC
d_call: TRBD2
j_call: TRBJ2-1
v_call: TRBV4-1
clone_size: .

cdr3_aa: CASSSRGGNTGELFF
cdr3_nt: TGCGCCAGCAGCTCGCGGGGGGGGAACACCGGGGAGCTGTTTTTT
d_call: TRBD2
j_call: TRBJ2-2
v_call: TRBV10-1
clone_size: .

cdr3_aa: CASQKPGLAGLLDTQYF
cdr3_nt: TGTGCCAGCCAAAAGCCCGGACTAGCGGGGTTATTAGATACGCAGTATTTT
d_call: TRBD2
j_call: TRBJ2-3
v_call: TRBV5-6
clone_size: .

cdr3_aa: CATSRGLTGVTNEKLFF
cdr3_nt: TGTGCCACCAGCAGAGGACTGACAGGGGTAACTAATGAAAAACTGTTTTTT
d_call: TRBD1
j_call: TRBJ1-4
v_call: TRBV15
clone_size: .

cdr3_aa: CASRRTGANYGYTF
cdr3_nt: TGTGCCAGCAGACGTACAGGGGCTAACTATGGCTACACCTTC
d_call: TRBD1
j_call: TRBJ1-2
v_call: TRBV28
clone_size: .

cdr3_aa: CASNLAGGPVTQYF
cdr3_nt: TGTGCCAGCAATCTAGCGGGGGGGCCAGTGACCCAGTACTTC
d_call: TRBD2
j_call: TRBJ2-5
v_call: TRBV2
clone_size: .

cdr3_aa: CASSLGTSGGDTQYF
cdr3_nt: TGTGCCAGCAGCCTTGGGACTAGCGGGGGGGATACGCAGTATTTT
d_call: TRBD2
j_call: TRBJ2-3
v_call: TRBV5-6
clone_size: .

cdr3_aa: CASSQDPRGLGTEAFF
cdr3_nt: TGCGCCAGCAGCCAAGATCCAAGAGGACTGGGCACTGAAGCTTTCTTT
d_call: .
j_call: TRBJ1-1
v_call: TRBV4-1
clone_size: .

cdr3_aa: CATSDARGDTQYF
cdr3_nt: TGTGCCACCAGTGATGCTCGGGGAGACACGCAGTATTTT
d_call: .
j_call: TRBJ2-3
v_call: TRBV24-1
clone_size: few

cdr3_aa: CASGRRSGGTGELFF
cdr3_nt: TGTGCCAGCGGCCGGAGAAGCGGCGGCACCGGGGAGCTGTTTTTT
d_call: .
j_call: TRBJ2-2
v_call: TRBV6-5
clone_size: few

cdr3_aa: CASSLTGGYEQYF
cdr3_nt: TGTGCCAGCAGCCTAACAGGGGGCTACGAGCAGTACTTC
d_call: TRBD1
j_call: TRBJ2-7
v_call: TRBV14
clone_size: .

cdr3_aa: CAWRGTDVEKLFF
cdr3_nt: TGTGCCTGGAGGGGGACAGATGTTGAAAAACTGTTTTTT
d_call: TRBD1
j_call: TRBJ1-4
v_call: TRBV30
clone_size: once